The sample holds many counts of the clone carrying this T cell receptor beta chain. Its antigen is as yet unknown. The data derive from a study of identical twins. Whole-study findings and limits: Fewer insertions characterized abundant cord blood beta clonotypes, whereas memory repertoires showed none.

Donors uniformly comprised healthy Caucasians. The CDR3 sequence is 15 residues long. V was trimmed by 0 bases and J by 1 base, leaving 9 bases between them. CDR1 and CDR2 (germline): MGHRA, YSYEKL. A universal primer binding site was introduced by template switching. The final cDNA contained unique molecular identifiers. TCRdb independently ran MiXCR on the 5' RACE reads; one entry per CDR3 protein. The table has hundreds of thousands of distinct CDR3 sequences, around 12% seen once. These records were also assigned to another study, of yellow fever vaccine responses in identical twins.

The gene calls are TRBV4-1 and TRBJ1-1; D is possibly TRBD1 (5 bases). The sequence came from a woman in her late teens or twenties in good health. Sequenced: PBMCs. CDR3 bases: TGCGCCAGCAGCCAAGATGGTACAGGGAACACTGAAGCTTTCTTT. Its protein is CASSQDGTGNTEAFF.